This T cell receptor (beta chain) emerged from a study of blood T cell repertoires in COVID-19. V dropped 4 bases and J dropped 6 bases, with 9 bases sitting between them. There are 13 residues in the CDR3. This clone appeared a few times. Assay used: immunoSEQ multiplex PCR; TCRdb lists only in-frame clones, some missing. The data hold around 170,000 clones, with approximately 80% observed a single time. Sequences were obtained from PBMCs or T cells enriched from blood (not recorded which). The V and J genes are TRBV12-3 or TRBV12-4 and TRBJ2-2; D possibly corresponds to TRBD2 (6 bases). The source is a man aged 60 to 75 who had been exposed to COVID-19. CDR3 loop: CASSSREAGELFF. The CDR3 coding sequence is TGTGCCAGCAGTTCCAGGGAGGCCGGGGAGCTGTTTTTT.